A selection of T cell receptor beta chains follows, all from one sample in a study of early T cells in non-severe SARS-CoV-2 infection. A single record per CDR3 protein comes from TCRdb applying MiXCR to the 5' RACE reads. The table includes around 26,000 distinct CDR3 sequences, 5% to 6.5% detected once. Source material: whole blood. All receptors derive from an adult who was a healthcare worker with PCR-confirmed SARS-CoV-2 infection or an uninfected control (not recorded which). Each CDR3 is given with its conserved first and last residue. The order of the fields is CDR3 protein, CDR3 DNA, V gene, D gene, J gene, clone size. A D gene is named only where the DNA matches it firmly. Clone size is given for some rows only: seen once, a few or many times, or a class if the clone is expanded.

CDR3aa: CASSSDRGYYEQYF
CDR3nt: TGTGCCAGCAGCTCGGACAGGGGGTACTACGAGCAGTACTTC
v_gene: TRBV7-2
d_gene: TRBD1
j_gene: TRBJ2-7
abundance: medium-sized

CDR3aa: CASVQGTNTEAFF
CDR3nt: TGCGCCAGCGTACAAGGCACTAACACTGAAGCTTTCTTT
v_gene: TRBV5-1
d_gene: .
j_gene: TRBJ1-1
abundance: many

CDR3aa: CASGPGRINEKLFF
CDR3nt: TGTGCTAGTGGACCGGGACGGATTAATGAAAAACTGTTTTTT
v_gene: TRBV12-5
d_gene: .
j_gene: TRBJ1-4
abundance: few

CDR3aa: CASSQNREREQYF
CDR3nt: TGCGCCAGCAGCCAAAACCGGGAGCGCGAGCAGTACTTC
v_gene: TRBV4-1
d_gene: .
j_gene: TRBJ2-7
abundance: many

CDR3aa: CASSPAQLSNQPQHF
CDR3nt: TGTGCCAGCAGCCCTGCGCAGCTTAGCAATCAGCCCCAGCATTTT
v_gene: TRBV6-5
d_gene: .
j_gene: TRBJ1-5
abundance: .

CDR3aa: CASSQLRGSYEQYF
CDR3nt: TGTGCCAGCAGCCAACTCAGAGGCTCCTACGAGCAGTACTTC
v_gene: TRBV3-1
d_gene: .
j_gene: TRBJ2-7
abundance: many

CDR3aa: CAISDVPRAGSSYNEQFF
CDR3nt: TGTGCCATCAGTGATGTCCCTCGGGCAGGAAGCTCCTACAATGAGCAGTTCTTC
v_gene: TRBV10-3
d_gene: .
j_gene: TRBJ2-1
abundance: many

CDR3aa: CASSFQGAGELFF
CDR3nt: TGTGCCAGCAGCTTTCAGGGGGCCGGGGAGCTGTTTTTT
v_gene: TRBV11-2
d_gene: TRBD1
j_gene: TRBJ2-2
abundance: many

CDR3aa: CASSSGVAGRTQYF
CDR3nt: TGTGCCAGCAGCTCAGGTGTGGCGGGGAGGACCCAGTACTTC
v_gene: TRBV7-9
d_gene: .
j_gene: TRBJ2-5
abundance: few

CDR3aa: CVSSNGQGRYGYTF
CDR3nt: TGTGTCAGCAGCAATGGACAGGGGAGATATGGCTACACCTTC
v_gene: TRBV7-9
d_gene: TRBD1
j_gene: TRBJ1-2
abundance: many

CDR3aa: CSVDPGAGYTF
CDR3nt: TGCAGCGTTGACCCAGGAGCTGGCTACACCTTC
v_gene: TRBV29-1
d_gene: .
j_gene: TRBJ1-2
abundance: many

CDR3aa: CASSPRAGTGTNEQFF
CDR3nt: TGTGCCAGCAGCCCCCGGGCCGGGACAGGTACCAATGAGCAGTTCTTC
v_gene: TRBV9
d_gene: TRBD1
j_gene: TRBJ2-1
abundance: .

CDR3aa: CASSLIRPQNTEAFF
CDR3nt: TGTGCCAGCAGCTTAATCAGGCCCCAGAACACTGAAGCTTTCTTT
v_gene: TRBV5-5
d_gene: .
j_gene: TRBJ1-1
abundance: .

CDR3aa: CASSLGLRGELFF
CDR3nt: TGTGCCAGCAGCTTAGGGCTAAGAGGGGAGCTGTTTTTT
v_gene: TRBV11-2
d_gene: .
j_gene: TRBJ2-2
abundance: few

CDR3aa: CAWSPLGREFTEAFF
CDR3nt: TGTGCCTGGAGTCCCCTGGGTCGGGAGTTCACTGAAGCTTTCTTT
v_gene: TRBV30
d_gene: .
j_gene: TRBJ1-1
abundance: .

CDR3aa: CASLGGGPGDEQFF
CDR3nt: TGTGCCAGCCTGGGCGGGGGGCCGGGCGATGAGCAGTTCTTC
v_gene: TRBV12-3/TRBV12-4
d_gene: TRBD2
j_gene: TRBJ2-1
abundance: .

CDR3aa: CSVEDGQVSSYNEQFF
CDR3nt: TGCAGCGTTGAAGATGGGCAGGTTAGCTCCTACAATGAGCAGTTCTTC
v_gene: TRBV29-1
d_gene: .
j_gene: TRBJ2-1
abundance: .

CDR3aa: CAWTGSSYNSPLHF
CDR3nt: TGTGCCTGGACAGGAAGCTCCTATAATTCACCCCTCCACTTT
v_gene: TRBV30
d_gene: .
j_gene: TRBJ1-6
abundance: .

CDR3aa: CASSLGQGGFVVEQYF
CDR3nt: TGTGCCAGCAGCTTAGGCCAGGGGGGGTTCGTAGTCGAGCAGTACTTC
v_gene: TRBV13
d_gene: .
j_gene: TRBJ2-7
abundance: many

CDR3aa: CASGSGQGWNEQFF
CDR3nt: TGTGCTAGTGGTTCGGGACAGGGATGGAATGAGCAGTTCTTC
v_gene: TRBV12-5
d_gene: TRBD1
j_gene: TRBJ2-1
abundance: many

CDR3aa: CASSSDRGRVRSTEAFF
CDR3nt: TGTGCCAGCAGTAGTGACAGGGGGCGCGTAAGAAGCACTGAAGCTTTCTTT
v_gene: TRBV6-1
d_gene: TRBD1
j_gene: TRBJ1-1
abundance: many

CDR3aa: CASRSSPSTDTQYF
CDR3nt: TGTGCCAGCAGATCCTCACCGAGCACAGATACGCAGTATTTT
v_gene: TRBV7-3
d_gene: .
j_gene: TRBJ2-3
abundance: many

CDR3aa: CASSPRDDEQFF
CDR3nt: TGTGCCAGCTCACCAAGGGACGATGAGCAGTTCTTC
v_gene: TRBV18
d_gene: .
j_gene: TRBJ2-1
abundance: medium-sized

CDR3aa: CASSRPGTGEYGYTF
CDR3nt: TGTGCCAGCAGTCGGCCCGGGACAGGGGAGTATGGCTACACCTTC
v_gene: TRBV6-5
d_gene: TRBD1
j_gene: TRBJ1-2
abundance: many

CDR3aa: CASSRTGSAWDEQYF
CDR3nt: TGTGCCAGCAGTCGTACGGGTTCCGCCTGGGACGAGCAGTACTTC
v_gene: TRBV9
d_gene: .
j_gene: TRBJ2-7
abundance: .

CDR3aa: CASSSGRGNQPQHF
CDR3nt: TGTGCCAGCAGTTCAGGACGGGGTAATCAGCCCCAGCATTTT
v_gene: TRBV5-5
d_gene: .
j_gene: TRBJ1-5
abundance: many

CDR3aa: CASSDFQGEFF
CDR3nt: TGTGCCAGCAGTGATTTTCAGGGAGAATTCTTC
v_gene: TRBV2
d_gene: .
j_gene: TRBJ1-2
abundance: many

CDR3aa: CASSPRDSDYRETQYF
CDR3nt: TGTGCCAGCAGTCCTCGGGACAGCGACTACCGAGAGACCCAGTACTTC
v_gene: TRBV28
d_gene: TRBD1
j_gene: TRBJ2-5
abundance: few

CDR3aa: CASSPLQNTEAFF
CDR3nt: TGTGCCAGCTCACCACTTCAAAACACTGAAGCTTTCTTT
v_gene: TRBV18
d_gene: .
j_gene: TRBJ1-1
abundance: many

CDR3aa: CASSLAVKRGTHNEQFF
CDR3nt: TGTGCCAGCAGCTTAGCCGTCAAAAGGGGCACACACAATGAGCAGTTCTTC
v_gene: TRBV7-6
d_gene: .
j_gene: TRBJ2-1
abundance: many

CDR3aa: CANKRTANTEAFF
CDR3nt: TGTGCCAACAAAAGGACAGCTAACACTGAAGCTTTCTTT
v_gene: TRBV2
d_gene: .
j_gene: TRBJ1-1
abundance: .

CDR3aa: CSAFRGDTDTQYF
CDR3nt: TGCAGTGCTTTCCGGGGGGACACAGATACGCAGTATTTT
v_gene: TRBV20-1
d_gene: TRBD2
j_gene: TRBJ2-3
abundance: few

CDR3aa: CASSPLRGAYNEQFF
CDR3nt: TGTGCCAGCAGCCCCCTGCGGGGGGCGTACAATGAGCAGTTCTTC
v_gene: TRBV7-2
d_gene: TRBD2
j_gene: TRBJ2-1
abundance: medium-sized

CDR3aa: CASSSQGRSYEQYF
CDR3nt: TGTGCCAGCAGTTCACAGGGTCGTTCCTACGAGCAGTACTTC
v_gene: TRBV12-3/TRBV12-4
d_gene: .
j_gene: TRBJ2-7
abundance: .

CDR3aa: CASSIKVEDIQYF
CDR3nt: TGTGCCAGTAGTATAAAAGTGGAGGACATTCAGTACTTC
v_gene: TRBV19
d_gene: .
j_gene: TRBJ2-4
abundance: many

CDR3aa: CTSSPDRGRNEQFF
CDR3nt: TGTACCAGCAGTCCTGACAGGGGTAGAAATGAGCAGTTCTTC
v_gene: TRBV12-3/TRBV12-4
d_gene: TRBD1
j_gene: TRBJ2-1
abundance: .

CDR3aa: CASSPQNTGELFF
CDR3nt: TGTGCCAGCAGTCCTCAAAACACCGGGGAGCTGTTTTTT
v_gene: TRBV12-3/TRBV12-4
d_gene: .
j_gene: TRBJ2-2
abundance: few

CDR3aa: CASSLAPSGGTDTQYF
CDR3nt: TGCGCCAGCAGCTTGGCCCCTAGCGGGGGCACAGATACGCAGTATTTT
v_gene: TRBV5-1
d_gene: TRBD2
j_gene: TRBJ2-3
abundance: few

CDR3aa: CASSLLAGGYEQYF
CDR3nt: TGTGCCAGCAGCTTGCTAGCGGGGGGATACGAGCAGTACTTC
v_gene: TRBV5-5
d_gene: TRBD2
j_gene: TRBJ2-7
abundance: many

CDR3aa: CAGGKASYEQYF
CDR3nt: TGCGCCGGGGGGAAGGCCTCCTACGAGCAGTACTTC
v_gene: TRBV10-2
d_gene: .
j_gene: TRBJ2-7
abundance: many

CDR3aa: CSARKTGGANQPQHF
CDR3nt: TGCAGTGCTAGAAAAACAGGGGGTGCAAATCAGCCCCAGCATTTT
v_gene: TRBV20-1
d_gene: TRBD1
j_gene: TRBJ1-5
abundance: many

CDR3aa: CASSDAGVDTQYF
CDR3nt: TGTGCCAGCTCGGACGCGGGGGTTGATACGCAGTATTTT
v_gene: TRBV9
d_gene: TRBD2
j_gene: TRBJ2-3
abundance: few

CDR3aa: CASSHTDRTYEQYF
CDR3nt: TGCGCCAGCAGCCATACCGACAGAACCTACGAGCAGTACTTC
v_gene: TRBV4-1
d_gene: .
j_gene: TRBJ2-7
abundance: few

CDR3aa: CASSLGIAEQETQYF
CDR3nt: TGTGCCAGCAGTTTAGGGATAGCGGAGCAAGAGACCCAGTACTTC
v_gene: TRBV12-3/TRBV12-4
d_gene: .
j_gene: TRBJ2-5
abundance: many

CDR3aa: CAWSVLGEGQRYEQYF
CDR3nt: TGTGCCTGGAGTGTACTCGGTGAGGGCCAACGTTACGAGCAGTACTTC
v_gene: TRBV30
d_gene: .
j_gene: TRBJ2-7
abundance: .

CDR3aa: CASSLAKSWGPEQYF
CDR3nt: TGTGCCAGCAGCTTAGCGAAGTCATGGGGCCCCGAGCAGTACTTC
v_gene: TRBV7-9
d_gene: .
j_gene: TRBJ2-7
abundance: few

CDR3aa: CASSLARSYGYTF
CDR3nt: TGTGCCAGCAGCTTAGCCAGGAGCTATGGCTACACCTTC
v_gene: TRBV7-2
d_gene: .
j_gene: TRBJ1-2
abundance: .

CDR3aa: CASRPRLYPDSPLHF
CDR3nt: TGTGCCAGCAGACCACGGCTGTACCCGGATTCACCCCTCCACTTT
v_gene: TRBV7-8
d_gene: .
j_gene: TRBJ1-6
abundance: many

CDR3aa: CASSRQENTEAFF
CDR3nt: TGCGCCAGCAGCCGTCAGGAAAACACTGAAGCTTTCTTT
v_gene: TRBV5-1
d_gene: .
j_gene: TRBJ1-1
abundance: many

CDR3aa: CASSEFNIQYF
CDR3nt: TGTGCCAGCAGTGAATTTAACATTCAGTACTTC
v_gene: TRBV25-1
d_gene: .
j_gene: TRBJ2-4
abundance: .

CDR3aa: CASSPTATYEQYF
CDR3nt: TGTGCCAGCAGTCCCACAGCCACCTACGAGCAGTACTTC
v_gene: TRBV7-9
d_gene: .
j_gene: TRBJ2-7
abundance: few

CDR3aa: CASSLKPLSLGGGTDTQYF
CDR3nt: TGTGCCAGCAGCTTAAAACCTCTCTCACTCGGTGGCGGCACAGATACGCAGTATTTT
v_gene: TRBV7-3
d_gene: .
j_gene: TRBJ2-3
abundance: many

CDR3aa: CSVDFGGSNTGELFF
CDR3nt: TGCAGCGTTGATTTCGGGGGGTCGAACACCGGGGAGCTGTTTTTT
v_gene: TRBV29-1
d_gene: TRBD2
j_gene: TRBJ2-2
abundance: many

CDR3aa: CASSLMMETQYF
CDR3nt: TGTGCCAGCAGCTTAATGATGGAGACCCAGTACTTC
v_gene: TRBV7-9
d_gene: .
j_gene: TRBJ2-5
abundance: many